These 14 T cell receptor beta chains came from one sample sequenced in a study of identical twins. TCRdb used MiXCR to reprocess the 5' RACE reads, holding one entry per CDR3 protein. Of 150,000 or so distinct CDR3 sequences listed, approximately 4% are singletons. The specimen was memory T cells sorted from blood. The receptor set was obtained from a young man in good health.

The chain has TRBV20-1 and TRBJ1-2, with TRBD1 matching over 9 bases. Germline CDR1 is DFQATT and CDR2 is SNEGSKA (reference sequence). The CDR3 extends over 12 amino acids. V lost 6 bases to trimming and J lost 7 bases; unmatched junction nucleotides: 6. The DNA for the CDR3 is TGCAGTGCCCGGGGACAGGGTCGTGGCTACACCTTC. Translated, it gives CSARGQGRGYTF.

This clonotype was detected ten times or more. The CDR3 here is CASSFLPLAGGSYEQYF. DNA for the CDR3: TGTGCCAGCAGTTTTCTCCCCCTAGCGGGAGGCTCCTACGAGCAGTACTTC. The chain couples TRBV28 to TRBJ2-7; 11 bases are shared with TRBD2. V shed 3 bases, J shed 0 bases, and the junction held 7 bases outside the gene matches. Germline values: CDR1 MDHEN, CDR2 SYDVKM. The CDR3 consists of 17 residues. Together with reference TRBV28 and TRBJ2-7, the CDR3 gives the full variable domain: DVKVTQSSRYLVKRTGEKVFLECVQDMDHENMFWYRQDPGLGLRLIYFSYDVKMKEKGDIPEGYSVSREKKERFSLILESASTNQTSMYLCASSFLPLAGGSYEQYFGPGTRLTVT.

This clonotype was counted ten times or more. CDR3 sequence reads: CSVGISSYEQYF. The DNA of the CDR3 is TGCAGCGTGGGTATAAGTAGCTACGAGCAGTACTTC. The rearrangement links TRBV29-1 to TRBJ2-7; D is unclear. Germline V gives CDR1 SQVTM, CDR2 ANQGSEA. This CDR3 has 12 amino acids. V lost 6 bases and J 3 bases, leaving 12 bases between the germline ends.

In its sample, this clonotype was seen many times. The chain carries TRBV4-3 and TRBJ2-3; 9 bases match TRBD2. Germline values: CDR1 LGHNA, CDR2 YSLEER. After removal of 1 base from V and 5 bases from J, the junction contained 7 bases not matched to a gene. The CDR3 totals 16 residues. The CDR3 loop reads CASSQGLSGSGDTQYF. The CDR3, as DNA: TGCGCCAGCAGCCAAGGTCTTAGCGGGAGCGGAGATACGCAGTATTTT.

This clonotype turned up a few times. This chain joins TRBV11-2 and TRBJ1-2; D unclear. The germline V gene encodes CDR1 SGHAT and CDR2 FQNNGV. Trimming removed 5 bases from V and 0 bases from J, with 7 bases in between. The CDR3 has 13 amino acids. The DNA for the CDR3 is TGTGCCAGCAGCCCACTCTCTAACTATGGCTACACCTTC. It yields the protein CASSPLSNYGYTF.

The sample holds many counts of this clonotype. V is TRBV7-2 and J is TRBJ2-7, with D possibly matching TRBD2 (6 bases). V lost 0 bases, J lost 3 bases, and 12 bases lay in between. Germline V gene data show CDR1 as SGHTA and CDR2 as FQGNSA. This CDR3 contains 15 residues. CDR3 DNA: TGTGCCAGCAGCTTAGCCTTCGGCGGGATCTACGAGCAGTACTTC. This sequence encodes CASSLAFGGIYEQYF.

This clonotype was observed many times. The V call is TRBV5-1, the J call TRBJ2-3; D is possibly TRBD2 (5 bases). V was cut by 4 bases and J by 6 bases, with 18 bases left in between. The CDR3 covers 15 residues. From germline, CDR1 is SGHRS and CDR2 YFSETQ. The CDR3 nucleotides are TGCGCCAGCAGCCCCGACGGGGTATCCGGTGATACGCAGTATTTT. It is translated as CASSPDGVSGDTQYF.

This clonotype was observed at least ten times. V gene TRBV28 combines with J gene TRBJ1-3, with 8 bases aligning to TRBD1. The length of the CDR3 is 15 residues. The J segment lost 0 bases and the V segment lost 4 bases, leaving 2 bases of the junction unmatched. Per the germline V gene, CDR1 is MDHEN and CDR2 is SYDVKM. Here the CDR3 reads CASSSGQVSGNTIYF. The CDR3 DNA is TGTGCCAGCAGTTCGGGACAGGTCTCTGGAAACACCATATATTTT. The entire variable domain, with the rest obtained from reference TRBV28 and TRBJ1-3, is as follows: DVKVTQSSRYLVKRTGEKVFLECVQDMDHENMFWYRQDPGLGLRLIYFSYDVKMKEKGDIPEGYSVSREKKERFSLILESASTNQTSMYLCASSSGQVSGNTIYFGEGSWLTVV.

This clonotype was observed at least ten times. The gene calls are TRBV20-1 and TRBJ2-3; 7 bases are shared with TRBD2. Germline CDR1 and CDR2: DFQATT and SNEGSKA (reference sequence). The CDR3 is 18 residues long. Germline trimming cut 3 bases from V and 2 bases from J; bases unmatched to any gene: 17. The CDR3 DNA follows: TGCAGTGCTAGTCCCTCCCCGCTTCTAGCGGAGATCACAGATACGCAGTATTTT. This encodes CSASPSPLLAEITDTQYF.

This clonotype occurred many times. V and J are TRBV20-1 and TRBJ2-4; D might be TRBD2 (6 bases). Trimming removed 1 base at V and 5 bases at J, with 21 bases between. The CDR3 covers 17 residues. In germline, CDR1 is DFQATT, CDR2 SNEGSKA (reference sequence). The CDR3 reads CSARVEGGSIGENIQYF. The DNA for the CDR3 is TGCAGTGCTAGAGTGGAAGGAGGGAGTATAGGGGAAAACATTCAGTACTTC.

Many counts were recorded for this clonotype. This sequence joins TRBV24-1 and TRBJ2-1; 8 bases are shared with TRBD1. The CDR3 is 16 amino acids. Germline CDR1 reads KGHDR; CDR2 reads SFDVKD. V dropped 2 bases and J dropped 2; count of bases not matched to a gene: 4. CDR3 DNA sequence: TGTGCCACCAGTGATTCCTCGACAGGGGCCTACAATGAGCAGTTCTTC. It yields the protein CATSDSSTGAYNEQFF.

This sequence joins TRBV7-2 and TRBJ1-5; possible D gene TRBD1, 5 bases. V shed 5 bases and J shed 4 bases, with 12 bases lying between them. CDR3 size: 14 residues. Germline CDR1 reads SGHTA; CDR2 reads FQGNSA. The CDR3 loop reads CASSVGTGNQPQHF. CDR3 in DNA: TGTGCCAGCAGCGTGGGGACGGGGAATCAGCCCCAGCATTTT.

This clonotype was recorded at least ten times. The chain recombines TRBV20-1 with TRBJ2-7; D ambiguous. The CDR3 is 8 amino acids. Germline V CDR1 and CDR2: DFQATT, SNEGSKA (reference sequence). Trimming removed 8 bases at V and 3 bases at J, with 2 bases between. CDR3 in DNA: TGCAGTTTCTACGAGCAGTACGTC. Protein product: CSFYEQYV.

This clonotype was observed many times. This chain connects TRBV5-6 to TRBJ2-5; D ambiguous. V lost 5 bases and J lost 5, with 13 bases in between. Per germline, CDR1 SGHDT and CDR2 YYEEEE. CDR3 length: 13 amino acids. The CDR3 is CASSFGSMETQYF. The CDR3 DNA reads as TGTGCCAGCAGTTTTGGATCGATGGAGACCCAGTACTTC. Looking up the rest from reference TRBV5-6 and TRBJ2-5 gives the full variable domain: DAGVTQSPTHLIKTRGQQVTLRCSPKSGHDTVSWYQQALGQGPQFIFQYYEEEERQRGNFPDRFSGHQFPNYSSELNVNALLLGDSALYLCASSFGSMETQYFGPGTRLLVL.